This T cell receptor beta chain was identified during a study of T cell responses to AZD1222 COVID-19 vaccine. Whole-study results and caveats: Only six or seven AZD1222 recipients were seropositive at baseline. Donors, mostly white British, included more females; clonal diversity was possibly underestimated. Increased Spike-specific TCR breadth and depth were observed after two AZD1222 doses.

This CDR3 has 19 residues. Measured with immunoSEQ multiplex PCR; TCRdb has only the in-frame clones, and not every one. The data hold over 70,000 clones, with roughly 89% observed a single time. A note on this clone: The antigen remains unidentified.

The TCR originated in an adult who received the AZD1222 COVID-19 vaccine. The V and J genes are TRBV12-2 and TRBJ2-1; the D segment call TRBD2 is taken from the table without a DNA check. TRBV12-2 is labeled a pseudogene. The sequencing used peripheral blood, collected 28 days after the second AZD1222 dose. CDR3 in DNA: TGTGCAAGTCGCCCACAAGGGGGATATAGCGGGAGCGCCTACAATGAGCAGTTCTTC. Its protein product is CASRPQGGYSGSAYNEQFF.